Shown below are 31 T cell receptor beta chains from a single sample sequenced in a study of identical twins. TCRdb re-derived calls from the 5' RACE reads in MiXCR, one entry per CDR3 protein. The sample contains hundreds of thousands of distinct CDR3 sequences, around 20% of which appear only once. A further study also used this sample, focusing on T cells expressing NK-cell markers.

Sequenced: PBMCs. The source is a woman in her late teens or twenties in good health.

This clonotype occurred a few times. CDR3 sequence reads: CASTRGLAGGSHEQYF. CDR3 bases: TGTGCCAGCACTAGGGGGCTAGCGGGGGGGTCTCACGAGCAGTACTTC. This rearrangement joins TRBV6-1 to TRBJ2-7; 12 bases agree with TRBD2. Germline-derived CDR1 and CDR2 are MNHNS and SASEGT. V was clipped by 7 bases and J by 5 bases; unmatched bases: 12. This CDR3 is 16 amino acids long.

This clonotype has just a few counts. The chain combines TRBV3-1 with TRBJ1-1; 7 nucleotides align to TRBD1. This CDR3 has 16 amino acids. The V segment lost 1 base and the J segment 4 bases; nucleotides outside the gene matches: 9. Per the germline V gene, CDR1 is LGHDT and CDR2 is YNNKEL (reference sequence). Here the CDR3 reads CASSQGFDRVGTEAFF. The DNA of the CDR3 is TGTGCCAGCAGCCAAGGGTTCGACAGGGTAGGCACTGAAGCTTTCTTT.

This clonotype has a single count. The genes are TRBV7-9 and TRBJ2-1, with 10 bases that match TRBD2. The CDR3 consists of 15 residues. With 5 bases clipped from V and 6 bases from J, the junction kept 7 bases outside the gene matches. CDR1 and CDR2 (germline): SEHNR, FQNEAQ (reference sequence). For the CDR3, the DNA is TGTGCCAGCAGCCAGCTAGCGGGGGCGTTCAATGAGCAGTTCTTC. Its translation: CASSQLAGAFNEQFF.

V and J are TRBV20-1 and TRBJ2-5; tentative D call: TRBD1 (5 bases). The CDR3 totals 13 residues. Germline values: CDR1 DFQATT, CDR2 SNEGSKA (reference sequence). Trimming took 4 bases from V and 3 from J, leaving 12 bases between them. The CDR3 loop is CSAIGPGKETQYF. The CDR3 DNA sequence: TGCAGTGCTATCGGGCCAGGGAAAGAGACCCAGTACTTC.

The table lists this clonotype with many counts. This rearrangement joins TRBV20-1 to TRBJ1-5, with 7 bases that match TRBD1. This CDR3 spans 14 amino acids. The ends lost 6 bases at V and 1 base at J; junction bases unmatched: 6. CDR1 and CDR2 (germline): DFQATT, SNEGSKA (reference sequence). The CDR3 loop is CSAVRGQSNQPQHF. For the CDR3, the DNA is TGCAGTGCAGTGAGGGGGCAAAGCAATCAGCCCCAGCATTTT.

This clonotype was found many times. The CDR3 loop reads CSVHNYRNYGYTF. DNA for the CDR3: TGCAGCGTTCACAATTACAGGAACTATGGCTACACCTTC. The V and J genes are TRBV29-1 and TRBJ1-2; tentatively, D is TRBD1 (5 bases). With 5 bases removed from V and 2 bases from J, the gap between germline ends came to 12 bases. CDR1 SQVTM and CDR2 ANQGSEA come from the germline V gene. The CDR3 sequence is 13 residues long.

This clonotype appeared a few times. The chain combines TRBV20-1 with TRBJ2-1; D possibly corresponds to TRBD2 (6 bases). V dropped 5 bases and J dropped 7 bases, with 21 bases sitting between them. CDR1 is DFQATT and CDR2 is SNEGSKA in the germline V gene (reference sequence). This CDR3 has 15 amino acids. CDR3 nucleotide sequence: TGCAGTGCTCCGCCGGGCTCTAGCGTCGGTAATGAGCAGTTCTTC. This translates into CSAPPGSSVGNEQFF.

This chain joins TRBV5-5 and TRBJ1-2; D is uncertain. V lost 1 base to trimming and J lost 7 bases, with 5 bases between them. The CDR3 is 11 residues long. Germline V gene lookup returns CDR1 SGHKS and CDR2 YYEKEE (reference sequence). Here the CDR3 DNA reads TGTGCCAGCAGCTTGTCGGCTGGCTACACCTTC. This encodes CASSLSAGYTF.

The chain couples TRBV5-1 to TRBJ2-3, with D tentatively TRBD2 (5 bases). With 5 bases removed from V and 2 bases from J, the gap between germline ends came to 9 bases. The germline V gene encodes CDR1 SGHRS and CDR2 YFSETQ. The CDR3 runs 13 residues. In DNA form, the CDR3 reads TGCGCCAGCAGGGACTCCATCACAGATACGCAGTATTTT. Translating gives CASRDSITDTQYF.

CDR3 bases: TGCAGTGCTAACCGGGACAGGGTTGTTTACAATGAGCAGTTCTTC. Encoded protein: CSANRDRVVYNEQFF. The chain carries TRBV20-1 and TRBJ2-1; 9 bases map to TRBD1. The V and J ends lost 4 bases and 4 bases, in that order; junction bases with no gene match: 8. This CDR3 is 15 amino acids long. The germline V gene has CDR1 DFQATT and CDR2 SNEGSKA (reference sequence).

This clonotype was seen repeatedly, ten times or more. This chain joins TRBV20-1 and TRBJ2-7, with 7 positions matching TRBD2. This CDR3 is built from 11 residues. The V gene's germline CDR1 is DFQATT and CDR2 SNEGSKA (reference sequence). The CDR3 reads CSAGRAYEQYF. The DNA of the CDR3 is TGCAGCGCGGGGAGGGCCTACGAGCAGTACTTC.

This chain links TRBV12-3 or TRBV12-4 with TRBJ2-7; 9 bases agree with TRBD1. V was pared by 4 bases and J by 3 bases, with 7 bases of the junction left unmatched. This CDR3 spans 15 amino acids. CDR3 in DNA: TGTGCCAGCAGTTCCCGGGACAGGGTCCTCTACGAGCAGTACTTC. Encoded protein: CASSSRDRVLYEQYF.

The rearrangement links TRBV5-1 to TRBJ2-5; 8 bases match TRBD2. J gave up 4 bases and V 6 bases, and 11 bases lay outside the gene matches. The germline CDR1 and CDR2 sequences are SGHRS and YFSETQ. The CDR3 totals 15 residues. CDR3 in DNA: TGCGCCAGCAATAACGGACTAGCTTCACGAGAGACCCAGTACTTC. Amino acids: CASNNGLASRETQYF.

This chain connects TRBV6-2 or TRBV6-3 to TRBJ2-4; weak D call: TRBD2 (6 bases). CDR3 length: 15 residues. Germline V gene lookup returns CDR1 MNHEY and CDR2 SVGEGT. Trimming took off 7 bases at V and 2 bases at J, with 15 bases between the two ends. The CDR3 here is CASKTGRESKNIQYF. The CDR3 nucleotides read TGTGCCAGCAAAACTGGGCGGGAATCCAAAAACATTCAGTACTTC.

This clonotype was found many times. The chain couples TRBV29-1 to TRBJ1-2; D is perhaps TRBD1 (6 bases). This CDR3 contains 14 residues. Trimming removed 7 bases at V and 5 bases at J, with 20 bases between. The germline CDR1 and CDR2 sequences are SQVTM and ANQGSEA. The CDR3: CSAQDNLRGYGYTF. The CDR3 DNA sequence: TGCAGCGCCCAAGATAACTTAAGGGGGTATGGCTACACCTTC.

The chain has TRBV10-1 and TRBJ2-2; a weak D match, TRBD2 (5 bases). This CDR3 is built from 16 residues. Trimming stripped 7 bases from V and 5 bases from J, with 20 bases between. CDR1 is WNHNN and CDR2 is SYGVQD in the germline V gene (reference sequence). CDR3 residues: CASTPRRRTATGELFF. The CDR3, as DNA: TGCGCCAGCACCCCCAGGAGGAGGACCGCGACCGGGGAGCTGTTTTTT.

V gene TRBV20-1 combines with J gene TRBJ2-7, with 7 bases lining up with TRBD2. V trimming: 5 bases; J trimming: 0 bases; junction bases outside the gene matches: 10. Germline V lookup: CDR1 DFQATT, CDR2 SNEGSKA (reference sequence). This CDR3 spans 15 amino acids. CDR3 protein: CSALPLAGDSYEQYF. CDR3 coding DNA: TGCAGTGCTCTACCTCTGGCGGGGGACTCCTACGAGCAGTACTTC.

The chain carries TRBV6-1 and TRBJ2-3; TRBD1 matches at 9 bases. The trim removed 5 bases at V and 8 bases at J, leaving 23 bases unmatched. CDR1 is MNHNS and CDR2 is SASEGT in the germline V gene. The length of the CDR3 is 19 residues. In DNA form, the CDR3 reads TGTGCCAGCAGTCAAAATCCAACCGGGACAGGGAGGAGAAGTGGTACGCAGTATTTT. It codes for CASSQNPTGTGRRSGTQYF.

The genes are TRBV5-1 and TRBJ2-1, with TRBD1 identical over 8 bases. This CDR3 has 16 amino acids. Germline CDR1 SGHRS, CDR2 YFSETQ. With V trimmed by 2 bases and J by 4 bases, 8 bases remained unmatched. The CDR3 loop is CASSFTTGVVYNEQFF. As DNA, the CDR3 is TGCGCCAGCAGCTTCACGACAGGGGTTGTGTACAATGAGCAGTTCTTC.

This clonotype was detected a few times. The genes are TRBV5-1 and TRBJ2-7; no reliable D call. CDR3 length: 14 residues. CDR1 and CDR2 (germline): SGHRS, YFSETQ. V was pared by 0 bases and J by 3 bases, with 10 bases between. The CDR3 sequence is CASSLVVGGYEQYF. The CDR3 DNA follows: TGCGCCAGCAGCTTGGTTGTGGGCGGCTACGAGCAGTACTTC.

The V gene is TRBV6-6, the J gene TRBJ2-7; D is undetermined. The CDR3 runs 12 residues. The V gene's germline CDR1 is MNHNY and CDR2 SVGAGI (reference sequence). The V end was cut by 5 bases, the J end by 6 bases, with 11 bases between. The CDR3 spells CASSTGLFEQYF. The CDR3 DNA is TGTGCCAGCAGTACTGGCCTTTTCGAGCAGTACTTC.

The chain links TRBV12-3 or TRBV12-4 to TRBJ2-1, with a tentative D call TRBD2 (6 bases). The CDR3 covers 13 residues. V was shortened by 0 bases and J by 13 bases, with 13 bases between the two germline ends. CDR3 nucleotide sequence: TGTGCCAGCAGTTTAGCGCTAGGAGGGCCTCAGTTCTTC. Translated, it gives CASSLALGGPQFF.

This clonotype was seen a few times. The V call is TRBV5-1, the J call TRBJ2-1; TRBD1 is a possible D gene (6 bases). The CDR3 loop spans 16 amino acids. CDR1 is SGHRS and CDR2 is YFSETQ in the germline V gene. The V end lost 1 base, the J end lost 3 bases, and 14 bases lay between the germline ends. CDR3 protein: CASSLQGRLVYNEQFF. Written as DNA, the CDR3 is TGCGCCAGCAGCTTGCAGGGGCGGTTGGTCTACAATGAGCAGTTCTTC.

This clonotype occurred many times. This chain joins TRBV29-1 and TRBJ2-2, with 9 positions matching TRBD1. The CDR3 runs 15 residues. Germline V gene data show CDR1 as SQVTM and CDR2 as ANQGSEA. Trimming at V came to 6 bases and at J to 7 bases, leaving 12 bases not matched to a gene. CDR3 sequence: CSVGPGQGTGGELFF. CDR3 DNA: TGCAGCGTCGGACCGGGACAGGGTACCGGCGGGGAGCTGTTTTTT.

This clonotype was seen a handful of times. The chain links TRBV20-1 to TRBJ1-5; no clear D gene. CDR1 is DFQATT and CDR2 is SNEGSKA in the germline V gene (reference sequence). V was pared by 2 bases and J by 2 bases, with 4 bases between. This CDR3 has 12 residues. CDR3 loop: CSARNGNQPQHF. The CDR3 region has the DNA TGCAGTGCTAGAAATGGCAATCAGCCCCAGCATTTT.

This rearrangement joins TRBV12-3 or TRBV12-4 to TRBJ2-1, with D possibly being TRBD2 (5 bases). CDR3 size: 14 residues. V was clipped by 2 bases and J by 10 bases, with 15 bases between them. The CDR3 reads CASSLRPLGGEQFF. CDR3 in DNA: TGTGCCAGCAGTTTAAGACCCCTTGGAGGAGAGCAGTTCTTC.

This clonotype turned up a few times. This chain links TRBV23-1 with TRBJ2-1; 7 bases fit TRBD1. TRBV23-1 is identified as an open reading frame with a role that is uncertain. The CDR3 has 18 amino acids. The V segment lost 2 bases and the J segment 6 bases; nucleotides outside the gene matches: 16. CDR3 in amino acids: CASSQPGQVHVGSNEQFF. As DNA, the CDR3 is TGCGCCAGCAGTCAACCAGGACAGGTTCATGTGGGGAGCAATGAGCAGTTCTTC.

This clonotype was found a few times. The chain employs TRBV12-3 or TRBV12-4 and TRBJ2-7, with 10 bases identical to TRBD2. Germline trimming cut 5 bases from V and 2 bases from J; bases unmatched to any gene: 9. This CDR3 contains 16 residues. The CDR3 region has the DNA TGTGCCAGCAGTCCCGGGGCTAGCGGGGGCACCTACGAGCAGTACTTC. It codes for CASSPGASGGTYEQYF.

The J gene is TRBJ2-3, the V gene TRBV10-2, with D uncertain. Trimming cost V 11 bases and J 0 bases, with 15 bases left between them. From germline, CDR1 is WSHSY and CDR2 SAAADI. This CDR3 spans 14 amino acids. The CDR3 sequence is CAATSRLSTDTQYF. CDR3 coding DNA: TGCGCCGCCACTTCCCGGCTCAGCACAGATACGCAGTATTTT.

The rearrangement links TRBV12-3 or TRBV12-4 to TRBJ1-1, with D unclear. The V and J ends lost 5 bases and 3 bases respectively, with 13 bases between them. This CDR3 is built from 14 residues. The CDR3 bases are TGTGCCAGCAGTCCCGCGGACGGTTACACTGAAGCTTTCTTT. Translated: CASSPADGYTEAFF.

The V and J genes are TRBV30 and TRBJ2-7, with a possible D match to TRBD1 (6 bases). Looked up from germline, CDR1 is GTSNPN and CDR2 is SVGIG (reference sequence). With 8 bases removed from V and 4 bases from J, the gap between germline ends came to 15 bases. CDR3 length: 12 amino acids. The CDR3 loop reads CAQTGTSYEQYF. As DNA, the CDR3 is TGTGCCCAAACCGGGACAAGTTACGAGCAGTACTTC.